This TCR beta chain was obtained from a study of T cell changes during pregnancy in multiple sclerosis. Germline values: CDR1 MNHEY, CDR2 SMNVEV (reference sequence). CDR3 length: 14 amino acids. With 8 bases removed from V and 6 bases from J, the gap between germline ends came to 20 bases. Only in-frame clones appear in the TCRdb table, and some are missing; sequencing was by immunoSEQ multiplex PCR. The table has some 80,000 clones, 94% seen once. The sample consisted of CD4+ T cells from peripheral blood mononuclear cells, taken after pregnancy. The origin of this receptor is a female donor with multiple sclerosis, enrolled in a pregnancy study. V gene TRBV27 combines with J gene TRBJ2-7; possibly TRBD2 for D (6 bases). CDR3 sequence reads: CASRYSGASSEQYF. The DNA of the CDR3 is TGTGCCAGCCGCTATAGCGGTGCCTCTTCCGAGCAGTACTTC.